The 29 T cell receptor beta chains in this list originate from one sample, sequenced in a study of cytomegalovirus exposure and HLA in healthy donors. PCR primers comprised 60 Vbeta and 13 Jbeta primers. Measured with immunoSEQ multiplex PCR; TCRdb has only the in-frame clones, and not every one. The sample includes about 89,000 clones, 74% of them seen just once. The sequenced sample was PBMCs. Receptor source: a male donor in good health and CMV-seronegative.

This clone was counted only a few times. The rearrangement uses TRBV7-2 and TRBJ1-3; no clear D. V was cut by 1 base and J by 3 bases, with 10 bases left in between. Germline CDR1 is SGHTA and CDR2 is FQGNSA. This CDR3 is built from 15 residues. CDR3: CASSLGRVGGNTIYF. The CDR3 region has the DNA TGTGCCAGCAGCTTAGGGAGGGTGGGTGGAAACACCATATATTTT.

This chain joins TRBV27 and TRBJ2-3; 7 bases fit TRBD2. This CDR3 is 16 amino acids long. The ends lost 2 bases at V and 2 bases at J; junction bases unmatched: 7. Germline CDR1 MNHEY, CDR2 SMNVEV (reference sequence). This CDR3 is CASSLKRDAITDTQYF. CDR3 nucleotide sequence: TGTGCCAGCAGTTTAAAGCGGGATGCTATCACAGATACGCAGTATTTT.

This chain uses TRBV10-3 with TRBJ2-5; 11 bases are a match to TRBD1. Losses at the gene ends were 6 bases for V and 3 bases for J; bases not matched to a gene: 3. This CDR3 is built from 14 residues. Germline values: CDR1 ENHRY, CDR2 SYGVKD. CDR3 residues: CAIRLGQGEETQYF. CDR3 nucleotides: TGTGCCATCAGGCTGGGACAGGGGGAAGAGACCCAGTACTTC.

V and J are TRBV30 and TRBJ2-7, with 8 bases that match TRBD2. The CDR3 is 16 residues long. CDR1 and CDR2 (germline): GTSNPN, SVGIG (reference sequence). Unmatched junction bases numbered 12, after V lost 2 bases and J lost 3 bases. The CDR3 coding sequence is TGTGCCTGGAGTTCGTTAGCGGGGCTTCCGGTCTACGAGCAGTACTTC. It codes for CAWSSLAGLPVYEQYF.

The chain employs TRBV4-2 and TRBJ2-1; 15 bases are shared with TRBD2. Trimming removed 4 bases from V and 0 bases from J; junction bases left unmatched: 10. Germline V lookup: CDR1 LGHNA, CDR2 YNFKEQ. The CDR3 is 20 amino acids. The CDR3 DNA sequence: TGTGCCAGCAGCCCTCGGGAAGGACTAGCGGGGGGGGTCTCCTACAATGAGCAGTTCTTC. This encodes CASSPREGLAGGVSYNEQFF.

The genes are TRBV4-2 and TRBJ1-4; D is uncertain. The V gene's germline CDR1 is LGHNA and CDR2 YNFKEQ. The CDR3 consists of 13 residues. Trimming removed 5 bases at V and 7 bases at J, with 11 bases between. In DNA form, the CDR3 reads TGTGCCAGCAGCAAGATTCCTAGTGAAAAACTGTTTTTT. Translation: CASSKIPSEKLFF.

This clone occurred many times. The V and J genes are TRBV28 and TRBJ1-4, with TRBD1 as a possible D gene (6 bases). The CDR3 has 15 residues. V was clipped by 3 bases and J by 8 bases, with 16 bases between them. CDR1 MDHEN and CDR2 SYDVKM come from the germline V gene. The CDR3 nucleotides are TGTGCCAGCAGTTTGGTTGGGGGCTTGGGAGAAAAACTGTTTTTT. Its protein is CASSLVGGLGEKLFF.

The chain employs TRBV7-2 and TRBJ2-1, with TRBD2 matching 7 bases. CDR1 and CDR2 (germline): SGHTA, FQGNSA. The V gene end was trimmed by 0 bases and the J gene end by 4 bases; junction bases not matched to a gene: 3. The length of the CDR3 is 15 residues. CDR3 nucleotide sequence: TGTGCCAGCAGCTTAGCGCTAGCGGTTTACAATGAGCAGTTCTTC. Protein sequence: CASSLALAVYNEQFF.

This clone has a handful of counts. This rearrangement joins TRBV27 to TRBJ2-7; TRBD2 agrees at 9 bases. V lost 4 bases to trimming and J lost 3 bases; unmatched junction nucleotides: 10. Germline V CDR1 and CDR2: MNHEY, SMNVEV (reference sequence). This CDR3 contains 16 residues. The chain's CDR3 is CASSSRAGGFFYEQYF. In nucleotides, the CDR3 is TGTGCCAGCAGTTCAAGAGCGGGGGGATTTTTCTACGAGCAGTACTTC.

The CDR3 DNA reads as TGTGCCAGCAGTTTATCGTCGTCAGGAGGCTATGGCTACACCTTC. It codes for CASSLSSSGGYGYTF. The rearrangement uses TRBV27 and TRBJ1-2; D call uncertain. Trimming took off 0 bases at V and 4 bases at J, with 12 bases between the two ends. CDR1 and CDR2 from the germline V gene are MNHEY and SMNVEV (reference sequence). CDR3 size: 15 residues.

The chain recombines TRBV5-1 with TRBJ1-4, with a possible D match to TRBD1 (6 bases). V lost 7 bases and J 1 base, leaving 14 bases between the germline ends. This CDR3 contains 15 residues. Per the germline V gene, CDR1 is SGHRS and CDR2 is YFSETQ. CDR3 protein: CASGPAGETNEKLFF. DNA of the CDR3: TGCGCCAGCGGGCCCGCAGGGGAAACTAATGAAAAACTGTTTTTT.

The chain couples TRBV28 to TRBJ1-4; D is unclear. CDR1 MDHEN and CDR2 SYDVKM come from the germline V gene. There are 14 residues in the CDR3. The ends were cut back, 0 bases at V and 8 bases at J, with 10 bases in the middle. CDR3 nucleotides: TGTGCCAGCAGTTTATGGGGCGGGGAAGAAAAACTGTTTTTT. This codes for CASSLWGGEEKLFF.

The chain joins TRBV6-5 to TRBJ1-2; 7 positions match TRBD1. V trimming: 0 bases; J trimming: 2 bases; junction bases outside the gene matches: 3. Germline CDR1 and CDR2: MNHEY and SVGAGI. The CDR3 covers 15 residues. CDR3 in DNA: TGTGCCAGCAGTTACTCCGACAGGGCGAACTATGGCTACACCTTC. Protein product: CASSYSDRANYGYTF.

The chain combines TRBV4-3 with TRBJ1-1; the D is unclear. CDR1 is LGHNA and CDR2 is YSLEER in the germline V gene. The CDR3 runs to 14 residues. V was pared by 4 bases and J by 1 base, with 10 bases between. Here the CDR3 DNA reads TGCGCCAGCAGCCCCAGACTAAAGAACACTGAAGCTTTCTTT. This codes for CASSPRLKNTEAFF.

A single count supports this clone. One end of the junction fails to match germline, which may point to a read error. The same CDR3 can be traced to other DNA sequences in this sample. The chain joins TRBV29-1 to TRBJ2-7, with 9 bases that match TRBD2. CDR3 length: 15 residues. Per the germline V gene, CDR1 is SQVTM and CDR2 is ANQGSEA. The CDR3 DNA follows: TGCAGCGTTGAAGTCCCGCGGGAGGGTGGGGACGAGCAGTACTTT. The encoded protein is CSVEVPREGGDEQYF.

The rearrangement links TRBV20-1 to TRBJ2-7, with a possible D match to TRBD1 (6 bases). The CDR3 runs to 11 residues. The ends were cut back, 3 bases at V and 6 bases at J, with 9 bases in the middle. Germline CDR1 DFQATT, CDR2 SNEGSKA (reference sequence). For the CDR3, the DNA is TGCAGTGCTAGGATAGGGGGCGAGCAGTACTTC. This encodes CSARIGGEQYF.

This clone occurred once. The rearrangement links TRBV29-1 to TRBJ2-3, with 11 bases aligning to TRBD2. In germline, CDR1 is SQVTM, CDR2 ANQGSEA. The CDR3 is 16 residues long. V dropped 4 bases and J dropped 3; count of bases not matched to a gene: 9. CDR3 sequence reads: CSVGGLSSGRTDTQYF. DNA of the CDR3: TGCAGCGTTGGTGGTTTGTCTAGCGGGAGGACAGATACGCAGTATTTT.

This clone was seen a handful of times. The genes are TRBV4-1 and TRBJ2-1; TRBD2 agrees at 7 bases. V lost 5 bases to trimming and J lost 2 bases; unmatched junction nucleotides: 6. The germline V gene encodes CDR1 MGHRA and CDR2 YSYEKL. This CDR3 has 15 amino acids. The CDR3 bases are TGCGCCAGCAGCGAGAGACTAGCCGCCTACAATGAGCAGTTCTTC. This encodes CASSERLAAYNEQFF.

With regard to this clone: Other DNA sequences in the sample encode the same CDR3. The chain recombines TRBV28 with TRBJ2-7; D is possibly TRBD2 (5 bases). This CDR3 has 13 amino acids. Germline V CDR1 and CDR2: MDHEN, SYDVKM. V was shortened by 1 base and J by 3 bases, with 7 bases between the two germline ends. CDR3 protein: CASSLSGLYEQYF. The CDR3 DNA reads TGTGCCAGCAGTTTATCAGGACTCTACGAGCAGTACTTC.

The table lists this clone with a few counts. The chain carries TRBV6-1 and TRBJ1-2; weak D call: TRBD1 (6 bases). V was cut by 0 bases and J by 2 bases, with 10 bases left in between. In germline, CDR1 is MNHNS, CDR2 SASEGT. The CDR3 is made up of 15 amino acids. The CDR3: CASSEARTENYGYTF. CDR3 nucleotide sequence: TGTGCCAGCAGTGAAGCCAGGACAGAAAACTATGGCTACACCTTC.

V and J are TRBV5-1 and TRBJ2-7; 7 nucleotides agree with TRBD1. The V segment lost 5 bases and the J segment 3 bases; nucleotides outside the gene matches: 11. There are 15 residues in the CDR3. Germline CDR1 and CDR2: SGHRS and YFSETQ. As DNA, the CDR3 is TGCGCCAGCAGACCCCCCGGGACAGAAGTCTACGAGCAGTACTTC. Amino acids: CASRPPGTEVYEQYF. Filled out from reference TRBV5-1 and TRBJ2-7, the complete variable domain reads KAGVTQTPRYLIKTRGQQVTLSCSPISGHRSVSWYQQTPGQGLQFLFEYFSETQRNKGNFPGRFSGRQFSNSRSEMNVSTLELGDSALYLCASRPPGTEVYEQYFGPGTRLTVT.

This rearrangement joins TRBV9 to TRBJ2-7; 11 nucleotides agree with TRBD1. Per the germline V gene, CDR1 is SGDLS and CDR2 is YYNGEE. J was trimmed by 6 bases and V by 4 bases; bases with no gene match: 6. This CDR3 region has 14 residues. CDR3 nucleotide sequence: TGTGCCAGCAGCTCATCCGGGACAGGGGGCGAGCAGTACTTC. It translates to CASSSSGTGGEQYF.

The gene calls are TRBV7-6 and TRBJ1-5; D call uncertain. With 2 bases removed from V and 6 bases from J, the gap between germline ends came to 14 bases. The CDR3 length is 15 residues. Germline values: CDR1 SGHVS, CDR2 FNYEAQ. Written as DNA, the CDR3 is TGTGCCAGCAGCTTATGGTCAACTCGGGGTCAGCCCCAGCATTTT. This codes for CASSLWSTRGQPQHF.

The chain links TRBV9 to TRBJ2-1, with D perhaps matching TRBD2 (6 bases). There are 15 residues in the CDR3. V lost 4 bases and J 4 bases, leaving 15 bases between the germline ends. CDR1 and CDR2 (germline): SGDLS, YYNGEE. CDR3 nucleotides: TGTGCCAGCAGCTTGTTCAGCGGACTATACAATGAGCAGTTCTTC. This translates into CASSLFSGLYNEQFF.

As DNA, the CDR3 is TGTGCCAGCAGTCGTTATATATCTGGGGCCAACGTCCTGACTTTC. Translation: CASSRYISGANVLTF. The rearrangement links TRBV28 to TRBJ2-6; the D is unclear. The CDR3 is made up of 15 amino acids. CDR1 and CDR2 (germline): MDHEN, SYDVKM. Deletions cut 5 bases from V and 1 base from J, with 9 bases between.

V usage is TRBV6-4 and J usage is TRBJ1-2; D is possibly TRBD1 (5 bases). Germline CDR1 and CDR2: MRHNA and SNTAGT. Trimming removed 8 bases at V and 8 bases at J, with 18 bases between. The CDR3 totals 13 residues. CDR3 in amino acids: CASSQGYLGGYTF. The CDR3 DNA is TGTGCCAGCTCCCAGGGTTATTTGGGAGGCTACACCTTC.

The chain's CDR3 is CASSPGQLLSGANVLTF. For the CDR3, the DNA is TGTGCCAGCAGTCCGGGACAGCTTCTCTCTGGGGCCAACGTCCTGACTTTC. V is TRBV27 and J is TRBJ2-6; 7 positions agree with TRBD1. J lost 0 bases, V lost 5 bases, and 7 bases had no gene match. Germline-derived CDR1 and CDR2 are MNHEY and SMNVEV (reference sequence). The CDR3 extends over 17 amino acids.

This chain connects TRBV6-1 to TRBJ1-1; TRBD1 matches at 9 bases. V was clipped by 4 bases and J by 6 bases; unmatched bases: 9. CDR3 size: 15 residues. CDR1 and CDR2 from the germline V gene are MNHNS and SASEGT. For the CDR3, the DNA is TGTGCCAGCAGTGGGCATGACAGGGGGAAGGCTGAAGCTTTCTTT. Encoded protein: CASSGHDRGKAEAFF.

This clone was detected a few times. V is TRBV28 and J is TRBJ2-7; 11 bases map to TRBD1. Germline CDR1 and CDR2: MDHEN and SYDVKM. The junction had 5 bases not matched to a gene; V was cut back by 3 bases and J by 4 bases. This CDR3 region has 15 residues. CDR3 sequence reads: CASSFLGTGGYEQYF. CDR3 bases: TGTGCCAGCAGTTTCCTTGGGACAGGGGGGTACGAGCAGTACTTC.